This TCR beta chain was sequenced during a study of shared clonotypes between healthy human individuals. Study-level results: Four donors had roughly 5% of their naive CD4 clonotypes in common.

CD8 memory comprised CD45RO+ plus CCR7-negative CD45RA+ TemRA cells. Generated by immunoSEQ multiplex PCR, the TCRdb table keeps only in-frame clones and is missing some. The profile shows approximately 710,000 clones, 90% of them singletons. The CDR3 totals 11 residues. Germline V gene data show CDR1 as SGHTS and CDR2 as YDEGEE. About this clone itself: Its antigen is not identified. Being one base from a much bigger clone, this may be a read error.

This rearrangement joins TRBV5-8 to TRBJ1-1; D perhaps matches TRBD1 (5 bases). The sequencing input was memory CD8+ T cells from PBMCs. Subset here: CD45RO+ cells pooled with CCR7-negative TemRA cells. The receptor was derived from a man younger than 30 in good health. Some clones in this sample may be carry-over from other donors' samples. In DNA, the CDR3 is TGTGCCAGCAGCTTGACGGGGGAAGCTTTCTTC. Its protein product is CASSLTGEAFF.